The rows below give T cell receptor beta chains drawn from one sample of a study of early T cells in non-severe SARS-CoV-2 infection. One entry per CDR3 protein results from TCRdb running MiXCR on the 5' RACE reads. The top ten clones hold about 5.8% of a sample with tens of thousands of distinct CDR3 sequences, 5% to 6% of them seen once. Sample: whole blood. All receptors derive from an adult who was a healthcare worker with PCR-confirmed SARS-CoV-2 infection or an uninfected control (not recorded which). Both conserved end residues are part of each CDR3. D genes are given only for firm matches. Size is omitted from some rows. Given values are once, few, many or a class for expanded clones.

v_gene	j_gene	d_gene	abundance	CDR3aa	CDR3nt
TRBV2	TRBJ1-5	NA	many	CASGMGSFQPQHF	TGTGCCAGCGGGATGGGGTCGTTCCAGCCCCAGCATTTT
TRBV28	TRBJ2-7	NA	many	CASSFGPGISYEQYF	TGTGCCAGCAGTTTTGGTCCTGGTATTTCTTACGAGCAGTACTTC
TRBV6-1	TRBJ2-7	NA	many	CASMSEGGAGSYEQYF	TGTGCCAGCATGTCGGAAGGCGGAGCAGGATCCTACGAGCAGTACTTC
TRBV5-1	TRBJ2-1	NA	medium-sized	CASSLRGFNEQFF	TGCGCCAGCAGCTTGAGGGGCTTCAATGAGCAGTTCTTC
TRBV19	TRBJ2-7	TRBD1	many	CASSPRDRGYEQYF	TGTGCCAGTAGTCCCCGGGACAGGGGATACGAGCAGTACTTC
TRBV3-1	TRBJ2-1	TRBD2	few	CASGLAGGNEQFF	TGTGCCAGCGGACTAGCGGGAGGAAATGAGCAGTTCTTC
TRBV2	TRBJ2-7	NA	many	CASSVEAGYNEQYF	TGTGCCAGCAGTGTAGAGGCAGGGTACAACGAGCAGTACTTC
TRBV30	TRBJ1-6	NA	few	CAWRGREPNSPLHF	TGTGCCTGGCGTGGTAGGGAACCTAATTCACCCCTCCACTTT
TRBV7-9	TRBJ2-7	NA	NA	CASSTGRGREQYF	TGTGCCAGCAGCACCGGCAGGGGCCGCGAGCAGTACTTC
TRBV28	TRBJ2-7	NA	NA	CASSLVSPKISQYF	TGTGCCAGCAGTTTAGTCAGCCCGAAAATTTCACAGTACTTC
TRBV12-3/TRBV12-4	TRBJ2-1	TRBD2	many	CASSVGTSGNEQFF	TGTGCCAGCAGTGTTGGGACTAGCGGAAATGAGCAGTTCTTC
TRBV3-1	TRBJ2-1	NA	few	CASSNRDHLYNEQFF	TGTGCCAGCAGCAACCGGGACCACCTCTACAATGAGCAGTTCTTC
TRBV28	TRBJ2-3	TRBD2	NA	CASKTSGRLTDTQYF	TGTGCCAGTAAGACTAGCGGGAGGTTGACAGATACGCAGTATTTT
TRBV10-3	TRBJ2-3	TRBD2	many	CAISDIVAGGSDTQYF	TGTGCCATCAGTGACATAGTAGCGGGGGGGTCAGATACGCAGTATTTT
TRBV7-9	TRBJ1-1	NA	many	CASSSMMGTEAFF	TGTGCCAGCAGCTCTATGATGGGCACTGAAGCTTTCTTT
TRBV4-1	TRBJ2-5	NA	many	CASSQENRGGLGRETQYF	TGCGCCAGCAGCCAAGAGAACCGAGGTGGGCTGGGTCGAGAGACCCAGTACTTC
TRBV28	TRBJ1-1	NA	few	CASSSGPRNTEAFF	TGTGCCAGCAGTTCGGGACCTAGGAACACTGAAGCTTTCTTT
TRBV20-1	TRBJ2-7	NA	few	CSARDDYEQYF	TGCAGTGCTAGGGACGATTACGAGCAGTACTTC
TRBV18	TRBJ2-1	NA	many	CASSTGSVYEQFF	TGTGCCAGCTCAACCGGGAGCGTCTATGAGCAGTTCTTC
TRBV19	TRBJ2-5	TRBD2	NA	CASSTGVLGGLVSQYF	TGTGCCAGTAGTACGGGAGTTTTAGGTGGACTAGTTTCACAGTACTTC
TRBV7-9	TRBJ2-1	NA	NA	CASSLAYGLTDNEQFF	TGTGCCAGCAGCTTAGCCTATGGACTAACCGACAATGAGCAGTTCTTC
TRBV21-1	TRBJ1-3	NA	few	CASSSSWMQGKLSGNTIYF	TGTGCCAGCAGCAGCTCGTGGATGCAGGGGAAACTCTCTGGAAACACCATATATTTT
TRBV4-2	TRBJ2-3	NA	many	CASSQPSTDTQYF	TGTGCCAGCAGCCAACCTAGCACAGATACGCAGTATTTT
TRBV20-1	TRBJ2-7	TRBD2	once	CSATSGTNVYEQYF	TGCAGTGCCACCTCCGGGACTAACGTCTACGAGCAGTACTTC
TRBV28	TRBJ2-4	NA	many	CASSSDLGPTRNIQYF	TGTGCCAGCAGCTCCGACCTAGGGCCCACAAGGAACATTCAGTACTTC
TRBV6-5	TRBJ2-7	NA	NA	CASSYRGSGSYEQYF	TGTGCCAGCAGTTACAGGGGGTCCGGCTCCTACGAGCAGTACTTC
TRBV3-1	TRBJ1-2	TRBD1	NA	CASSQVDRPNYGYTF	TGTGCCAGCAGCCAAGTGGACAGGCCGAACTATGGCTACACCTTC
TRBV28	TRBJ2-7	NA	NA	CASNDSPYEQYF	TGTGCCAGCAACGACAGCCCCTACGAGCAGTACTTC
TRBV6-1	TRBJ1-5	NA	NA	CASSEGQPQHF	TGTGCCAGCAGTGAAGGGCAGCCCCAGCATTTT
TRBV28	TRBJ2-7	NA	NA	CASSPPDLQNEQYF	TGTGCCAGCAGTCCCCCAGACCTTCAAAACGAGCAGTACTTC